This T cell receptor beta chain is from a study of shared clonotypes between healthy human individuals (TCRdb year 2020). Background for the entire study: A couple of women and a few men aged 18 to 49 years were included in the cohort. The study deeply sequenced blood TCR repertoires of about 5 healthy adults to estimate repertoire size and the extent of clonotype sharing between individuals. To increase sequencing depth and limit assay-specific biases, different laboratories used diverse techniques to prepare libraries and sequence TCR repertoires. Per donor, leukapheresis produced somewhere between about 0.85 and 8.9 billion PBMCs.

The donors were healthy, HIV-negative adults with no recently reported acute infections or vaccinations. Every donor was a Caucasian adult residing in Nashville, Tennessee, USA. For unsorted samples, tens of millions of PBMCs were counted, and genomic DNA was extracted using the QIAamp DNA Blood Mini kit. Blood was obtained by leukapheresis, after which PBMCs were separated by Ficoll-Histopaque density gradient centrifugation and cryopreserved in liquid nitrogen vapor phase. Using the deep immunoSEQ assay, multiplex PCR amplified TCR CDR3 regions from genomic DNA. For each cell subset, the extracted genomic DNA was distributed evenly across all wells of several immunoSEQ 96-well plates, and each plate served as one replicate. For unsorted PBMC, approximately 310 ng genomic DNA, equal to 32,000 or so T cell genomes, was loaded into each replicate PCR. Genomic DNA from unsorted PBMC was sequenced over ten immunoSEQ deep assay plates. Purified libraries were measured with a Qubit 3.0 fluorometer, size-checked on a Bioanalyzer 2100, and measured again with the KAPA Library Quantification kit. A separate single-read 150-cycle Illumina NextSeq 550 flow cell was used to sequence each immunoSEQ 96-well plate. On the study's bioinformatics: Because the immunoSEQ output included only junctional sequences and no quality scores, the filtering could not be the same as the filtering used for full-length reads. To assign V/J genes and CDR3, sequences were annotated using PyIR, a Python wrapper for IgBLAST v1.9, with IMGT germline references. Any read was removed if the V/J assignment was weak (E-value above 1e-6), the CDR3 was missing, or the read contained stop codons, out-of-frame junctions, or ambiguous translated residues. V3J clonotypes were defined as sequences sharing an identical inferred V gene, J gene, and CDR3 amino acid sequence. The percentage overlap between two repertoires was calculated by dividing the number of shared unique clonotypes by the size of the smaller repertoire. Three approaches were used to assess repertoire richness: RTK rarefaction, the Chao1 estimator, and Recon v2.1 estimates of unobserved clonotypes. This immuneACCESS table, as held by TCRdb, lists in-frame sequences with V and J called but not all clones. Of the missing ones, under half trace to an unresolved V gene in checked studies; the others have no known cause. V, J and clone size are those of that table, while D and trimming were read from the DNA. In all, the sample holds around 480,000 clones, and almost 80% of those were seen once. Roughly an eighth of the sample is in the top ten clones.

A word on this clone: The antigen it binds to is not known. Base qualities are not recorded, but no much larger clone differs from it by a single base.

From its cysteine to its phenylalanine, the CDR3 spans 13 amino acids. Only the CDR3 DNA stays, 39 bases, in frame from base 1. Based on the germline V gene, the CDR1 and CDR2 sequences are MNHEY and SVGAGI. At the junction V is shortened by 9 bases and J by 4 bases, with 15 bases in between. The study at large found these results: Sampling was restricted to blood, and TCR repertoires in tissues likely differ from the TCR repertoires found in blood. Pairwise subsampling led to the expectation that sequencing depth would affect the degree of clonotype sharing among donors. The genetic and exposure-history diversity represented was limited by the small number of donors.

The sequence derives from a woman aged 40 to 50 in good health. Some clones in this sample may be carry-over from other donors' samples. Sequencing was performed on PBMCs. The V and J segments used are TRBV6-5 and TRBJ1-1, with TRBD1 tentatively as D gene (6 bases match). CDR3 region: CASITGSGTEAFF. The nucleotides read TGTGCCAGTATAACAGGGAGCGGCACTGAAGCTTTCTTT.